The entry that follows covers one T cell receptor beta chain sequence. The sample is drawn from a study of T cells in tumors and immune-related adverse events. Measured with immunoSEQ multiplex PCR; TCRdb has only the in-frame clones, and not every one. The data show approximately 11,000 clones, around 92% seen once. Germline V gene lookup returns CDR1 SGHNT and CDR2 YENEEA. V was cut by 5 bases and J by 6 bases, with 11 bases left in between. There are 12 residues in the CDR3. The source was lymph node tissue, collected from a patient treated with anti-PD-1 therapy. The TCR comes from a female donor with metastatic renal cell carcinoma. J is TRBJ2-7 and V is TRBV11-3; D call uncertain. CDR3 loop: CASSPPWGEQYF. The CDR3 DNA reads as TGTGCCAGCAGCCCTCCATGGGGCGAGCAGTACTTC.